The next 9 T cell receptor beta chains were all read from a single sample in a study of Graves' ophthalmopathy and Graves' hyperthyroidism. RNA served as the template for amplifying TCR beta CDR3 regions. HTBI primers served in a first-round RT-PCR, which a second-round multiplex PCR followed. Each CDR3 protein gets one entry after TCRdb re-called the multiplex PCR reads with MiXCR. The repertoire has about 700,000 distinct CDR3 sequences, over 40% of them found once; the top ten carry more than 3%. Material: peripheral blood. Receptors originate from an adult man with Graves' ophthalmopathy.

Many counts were recorded for this clonotype. The CDR3 reads CASSMGTGRISGNTIYF. The CDR3 DNA reads as TGTGCCAGTAGTATGGGGACAGGCCGAATCTCTGGAAACACCATATATTTT. The chain uses TRBV19 and TRBJ1-3, with 8 bases identical to TRBD1. The CDR3 runs to 17 residues. Germline V CDR1 and CDR2: LNHDA, SQIVND (reference sequence). Trimming at V came to 3 bases and at J to 0 bases, leaving 7 bases not matched to a gene.

The chain has TRBV5-1 and TRBJ1-5; unclear D gene. The CDR3 is 15 amino acids. The germline V gene has CDR1 SGHRS and CDR2 YFSETQ. Trimming stripped 4 bases from V and 2 bases from J, with 13 bases between. CDR3 bases: TGCGCCAGCAGCCCCCCGTGGGAGGGCAATCAGCCCCAGCATTTT. Its protein is CASSPPWEGNQPQHF.

This clonotype was recorded only once. The CDR3 sequence is CASSEGPDWANVLTF. The CDR3 coding sequence is TGTGCCAGCAGTGAAGGTCCAGATTGGGCCAACGTCCTGACTTTC. V and J are TRBV25-1 and TRBJ2-6; D uncertain. The germline V gene has CDR1 MGHDK and CDR2 SYGVNS. The CDR3 consists of 15 residues. Trimming stripped 2 bases from V and 5 bases from J, with 10 bases between.

In its sample, this clonotype was seen a few times. The rearrangement uses TRBV7-3 and TRBJ2-5; 9 bases agree with TRBD2. Germline lookup yields CDR1 SGHTA and CDR2 FQGTGA. V shed 6 bases, J shed 3 bases, and the junction held 8 bases outside the gene matches. This CDR3 comprises 15 residues. CDR3 DNA sequence: TGTGCCAGCAGTTTTCTAGCGGGACTCGAAGAGACCCAGTACTTC. Residues: CASSFLAGLEETQYF.

In regard to this clonotype: Since a much larger clone is just one base distant, this may be a read error. This chain connects TRBV20-1 to TRBJ2-7; 7 bases map to TRBD1. The germline V gene encodes CDR1 DFQATT and CDR2 SNEGSKA (reference sequence). Trimming cost V 5 bases and J 4 bases; bases outside gene matches: 8. The CDR3 contains 13 residues. The CDR3 DNA sequence: TGCAGTGCTGAGGGGGCAGGGAAGTACGAGCAGTACGTC. This gives the protein CSAEGAGKYEQYV.

This clonotype was seen repeatedly, ten times or more. The chain is built from TRBV20-1 and TRBJ1-2; TRBD1 matches 7 bases. After removal of 5 bases from V and 3 bases from J, the junction contained 3 bases not matched to a gene. The CDR3 is 12 residues long. CDR1 DFQATT and CDR2 SNEGSKA come from the germline V gene (reference sequence). CDR3 amino acids: CSALDRDYGYTF. CDR3 coding DNA: TGCAGTGCTCTCGACAGGGACTATGGCTACACCTTC.

There are a few counts of this clonotype. The V and J genes are TRBV5-6 and TRBJ2-5; tentatively, D is TRBD1 or TRBD2 (5 bases each). CDR1 is SGHDT and CDR2 is YYEEEE in the germline V gene. This CDR3 has 16 residues. Trimming left V 0 bases short and J 4 bases short, with 16 bases between. In DNA, the CDR3 is TGTGCCAGCAGCTTGGCCCGTGGGGGATTGGGAGAGACCCAGTACTTC. As protein: CASSLARGGLGETQYF.

This clonotype was detected many times. This chain joins TRBV3-1 and TRBJ2-7; D is unclear. Germline CDR1 reads LGHDT; CDR2 reads YNNKEL (reference sequence). The V gene lost 4 bases and the J gene lost 3 bases, with 10 bases spanning the gap. This CDR3 has 13 residues. DNA for the CDR3: TGTGCCAGCAGCCCAACGCCGATCTACGAGCAGTACTTC. Amino acids: CASSPTPIYEQYF.

CDR3 DNA: TGTGCCAGCAGTTTGAACCAGGGCTACGAGCAGTACTTC. This gives the protein CASSLNQGYEQYF. This chain connects TRBV27 to TRBJ2-7, with a possible D match to TRBD1 (5 bases). The CDR3 sequence is 13 residues long. The V end was cut by 3 bases, the J end by 3 bases, with 9 bases between. The germline V gene encodes CDR1 MNHEY and CDR2 SMNVEV (reference sequence).